This T cell receptor (beta chain) was sequenced for a study of early T cells in non-severe SARS-CoV-2 infection. About the study: Investigators sequenced bulk RNA drawn from unsorted whole blood, and chains remained unpaired. Findings and caveats of the study: Matching with VDJdb favored anti-spike CD8 responses (missing private and CD4 specificities).

Individual cDNA molecules each received unique molecular identifiers attached to them. TCRdb re-derived calls from the 5' RACE reads in MiXCR, one entry per CDR3 protein. Among 100,000 to 150,000 distinct CDR3 sequences listed, 15% were seen once. With regard to this clonotype: What it binds is unknown.

This TCR was recovered from an adult who was a healthcare worker with PCR-confirmed SARS-CoV-2 infection or an uninfected control (not recorded which). The sample consisted of whole blood.

This CDR3 reads CAIGRTGEADTQYF. CDR3 coding DNA: TGTGCCATCGGACGGACAGGGGAGGCAGATACGCAGTATTTT. The rearrangement links TRBV10-3 to TRBJ2-3; 9 bases map to TRBD1. Trimming took 8 bases from V and 4 from J; bases not matched to a gene: 7. There are 14 residues in the CDR3. Germline V lookup: CDR1 ENHRY, CDR2 SYGVKD.